The 30 T cell receptor beta chains reported below all come from one sample, sequenced in a study of vaccination effects on CD4 cells after COVID-19. Method: immunoSEQ multiplex PCR; TCRdb's copy keeps in-frame clones and lacks some. This table has roughly 59,000 clones, under 80% appearing once. ViraFEST used viral peptide pools to expand antigen-specific CD4+ T cells before sequencing. Following 10 days of culture, CD4+ T cells were isolated. Each person got two doses of an mRNA SARS-CoV-2 vaccine, BNT162b2 or mRNA-1273. What these receptors recognize is not known. The starting material was CD4+ T cells from PBMCs cultured with HCoV-OC43 spike peptides, obtained after COVID-19 vaccination. The sample's subset: HCoV-OC43 spike overlapping peptide pool stimulation. The receptors shown here come from a human donor who received a COVID-19 vaccine.

The rearrangement uses TRBV6-5 and TRBJ2-2; TRBD1 agrees at 10 bases. CDR1 and CDR2 from the germline V gene are MNHEY and SVGAGI. Trimming at V came to 2 bases and at J to 6 bases, leaving 6 bases not matched to a gene. The CDR3 contains 16 residues. CDR3 sequence: CASSYGQGQGPGELFF. The DNA for the CDR3 is TGTGCCAGCAGTTACGGACAGGGACAGGGGCCCGGGGAGCTGTTTTTT.

This sequence joins TRBV25-1 and TRBJ1-6; TRBD1 might be the D (6 bases). CDR3 length equals 15 residues. The germline V gene encodes CDR1 MGHDK and CDR2 SYGVNS. Trimming removed 3 bases at V and 9 bases at J, with 15 bases between. This CDR3 reads CASSDLQGFSSPLHF. CDR3 bases: TGTGCCAGCAGTGACCTACAGGGCTTCTCTTCACCCCTCCACTTT. The whole variable domain, filled in from reference TRBV25-1 and TRBJ1-6, reads EADIYQTPRYLVIGTGKKITLECSQTMGHDKMYWYQQDPGMELHLIHYSYGVNSTEKGDLSSESTVSRIRTEHFPLTLESARPSHTSQYLCASSDLQGFSSPLHFGNGTRLTVT.

V usage is TRBV2 and J usage is TRBJ2-7; D is ambiguous. The V end was cut by 5 bases, the J end by 5 bases, with 10 bases between. Germline-derived CDR1 and CDR2 are SNHLY and FYNNEI. CDR3 length: 12 residues. CDR3 DNA: TGTGCCAGCAGTCAACATAATAACGAGCAGTACGTC. Translation: CASSQHNNEQYV.

The J gene is TRBJ2-5, the V gene TRBV10-1, with D perhaps TRBD1 (6 bases). The CDR3 contains 15 residues. V was cut by 2 bases and J by 4 bases, with 14 bases left in between. Germline V CDR1 and CDR2: WNHNN, SYGVQD (reference sequence). The CDR3 DNA reads TGCGCCAGCAGTGAGGGGGGCCCGATAGGAGAGACCCAGTACTTC. This gives the protein CASSEGGPIGETQYF.

The genes are TRBV10-3 and TRBJ1-5; 7 positions agree with TRBD1. Trimming cost V 4 bases and J 6 bases; bases outside gene matches: 3. The CDR3 has 13 residues. Germline V lookup: CDR1 ENHRY, CDR2 SYGVKD. This CDR3 is CAISGTGVQPQHF. The CDR3, as DNA: TGTGCCATCAGTGGCACAGGGGTTCAGCCCCAGCATTTT.

CDR3 DNA: TGTGCCAGCAGCCGGGACGGGACAGGGGGCGAGAATGAGCAGTTCTTC. Residues: CASSRDGTGGENEQFF. J is TRBJ2-1 and V is TRBV13; 12 bases are a match to TRBD1. The J segment lost 7 bases and the V segment lost 5 bases, leaving 9 bases of the junction unmatched. Germline lookup yields CDR1 PRHDT and CDR2 FYEKMQ (reference sequence). The CDR3 consists of 16 residues.

The chain employs TRBV5-1 and TRBJ1-3; perhaps TRBD1 as D (5 bases). In germline, CDR1 is SGHRS, CDR2 YFSETQ. Trimming cost V 0 bases and J 4 bases, with 11 bases left between them. The CDR3 consists of 15 residues. The CDR3 spells CASSLEPGYGNTIYF. CDR3 coding DNA: TGCGCCAGCAGCTTGGAGCCAGGGTACGGAAACACCATATATTTT.

V and J are TRBV14 and TRBJ1-1; D not certain. Germline loops: CDR1 SGHDN, CDR2 FVKESK. The CDR3 has 11 amino acids. Trimming stripped 1 base from V and 6 bases from J, with 3 bases between. The CDR3 DNA reads as TGTGCCAGCAGCCAAGCCCCTGAAGCTTTCTTT. Its translation is CASSQAPEAFF.

The J gene is TRBJ1-1, the V gene TRBV5-4; D remains unclear. The CDR3 totals 14 residues. Germline loops: CDR1 SGHNT, CDR2 YYREEE (reference sequence). Trimming stripped 3 bases from V and 1 base from J, with 10 bases between. CDR3 amino acids: CASSSRTANTEAFF. CDR3 in DNA: TGTGCCAGCAGCTCAAGGACGGCGAACACTGAAGCTTTCTTT. Full variable domain (remainder filled in from reference TRBV5-4 and TRBJ1-1): ETGVTQSPTHLIKTRGQQVTLRCSSQSGHNTVSWYQQALGQGPQFIFQYYREEENGRGNFPPRFSGLQFPNYSSELNVNALELDDSALYLCASSSRTANTEAFFGQGTRLTVV.

V is TRBV4-3 and J is TRBJ1-1; D not resolved. CDR1 is LGHNA, CDR2 YSLEER, per germline. The CDR3 contains 13 residues. The germline V and J ends were trimmed by 0 bases and 8 bases, with 10 bases remaining between them. CDR3: CASSQDSSTEAFF. The CDR3 DNA is TGCGCCAGCAGCCAAGATTCGTCGACGGAAGCTTTCTTT.

The chain has TRBV18 and TRBJ2-2; D unresolved. Trimming took off 2 bases at V and 0 bases at J, with 16 bases between the two ends. This CDR3 region has 18 residues. CDR1 and CDR2 (germline): KGHSH, LQKENI. The CDR3 DNA sequence: TGTGCCAGCTCACCAGTAGGACGGCCGACCTCGAACACCGGGGAGCTGTTTTTT. Translating gives CASSPVGRPTSNTGELFF.

This clone was detected only once. The V and J genes are TRBV2 and TRBJ1-3; D possibly corresponds to TRBD1 (5 bases). From germline, CDR1 is SNHLY and CDR2 FYNNEI. There are 14 residues in the CDR3. Between the trimmed V and J ends, which lost 2 bases and 1 base, there was a span of 6 bases. CDR3 sequence reads: CASSETGSGNTIYF. The DNA for the CDR3 is TGTGCCAGCAGTGAAACAGGATCTGGAAACACCATATATTTT.

The V and J genes are TRBV15 and TRBJ2-1; 9 bases are a match to TRBD1. V shed 0 bases, J shed 7 bases, and the junction held 7 bases outside the gene matches. The length of the CDR3 is 16 residues. The germline CDR1 and CDR2 sequences are LNHNV and YYDKDF (reference sequence). The CDR3 is CATSRDGGTGRNEQFF. The DNA for the CDR3 is TGTGCCACCAGCAGAGATGGAGGGACAGGGAGAAATGAGCAGTTCTTC. Together with reference TRBV15 and TRBJ2-1, the CDR3 gives the full variable domain: DAMVIQNPRYQVTQFGKPVTLSCSQTLNHNVMYWYQQKSSQAPKLLFHYYDKDFNNEADTPDNFQSRRPNTSFCFLDIRSPGLGDTAMYLCATSRDGGTGRNEQFFGPGTRLTVL.

This clone was recorded a few times. The chain couples TRBV18 to TRBJ1-2, with D perhaps TRBD1 (6 bases). The CDR3 covers 14 residues. V gave up 6 bases and J gave up 0 bases, with 11 bases separating them. Germline V gives CDR1 KGHSH, CDR2 LQKENI. The CDR3 loop is CASSVDRANYGYTF. The DNA for the CDR3 is TGTGCCAGCTCCGTGGACAGAGCTAACTATGGCTACACCTTC.

CDR3 region: CALTLQLSGNTIYF. The CDR3 coding sequence is TGTGCCCTCACGTTACAACTCTCTGGAAACACCATATATTTT. The chain uses TRBV30 and TRBJ1-3; D is ambiguous. Germline V gives CDR1 GTSNPN, CDR2 SVGIG (reference sequence). V lost 8 bases and J lost 0, with 14 bases in between. This CDR3 contains 14 residues. The full variable domain, its missing parts supplied by reference TRBV30 and TRBJ1-3, is SQTIHQWPATLVQPVGSPLSLECTVEGTSNPNLYWYRQAAGRGLQLLFYSVGIGQISSEVPQNLSASRPQDRQFILSSKKLLLSDSGFYLCALTLQLSGNTIYFGEGSWLTVV.

The rearrangement joins TRBV7-9 to TRBJ2-3; D unclear. The V end lost 5 bases, the J end lost 0 bases, and 9 bases lay between the germline ends. The V gene's germline CDR1 is SEHNR and CDR2 FQNEAQ (reference sequence). CDR3 length equals 14 residues. The CDR3 DNA reads TGTGCCAGCAGCCAGGATGGGAGCACAGATACGCAGTATTTT. This encodes CASSQDGSTDTQYF.

The rearrangement joins TRBV6-5 to TRBJ2-7; D is possibly TRBD1 (6 bases). Germline V gene lookup returns CDR1 MNHEY and CDR2 SVGAGI. Trimming removed 4 bases at V and 4 bases at J, with 14 bases between. The CDR3 runs to 14 residues. CDR3 in DNA: TGTGCCAGCAGTTCTCGGGCAGGGGAGTACGAGCAGTACGTC. Its protein is CASSSRAGEYEQYV.

The rearrangement links TRBV10-3 to TRBJ1-1; possible D gene TRBD1, 5 bases. The germline CDR1 and CDR2 sequences are ENHRY and SYGVKD. Trimming removed 7 bases at V and 0 bases at J, with 9 bases between. The length of the CDR3 is 13 residues. The CDR3 loop reads CAINPTVNTEAFF. CDR3 bases: TGTGCCATCAATCCGACAGTGAACACTGAAGCTTTCTTT.

J is TRBJ1-6 and V is TRBV6-5, with 8 bases identical to TRBD1. Germline CDR1 MNHEY, CDR2 SVGAGI. Losses at the gene ends were 0 bases for V and 5 bases for J; bases not matched to a gene: 3. This CDR3 has 16 amino acids. CDR3 DNA sequence: TGTGCCAGCAGTTACTCCGGGACAGGAAATAATTCACCCCTCCACTTT. It translates to CASSYSGTGNNSPLHF.

This clone was seen once. The chain has TRBV5-3 and TRBJ2-7; TRBD1 matches 10 bases. TRBV5-3 is an ORF for which the function is uncertain. This CDR3 has 15 residues. The trim removed 4 bases at V and 0 bases at J, leaving 4 bases unmatched. Here the CDR3 reads CARSEGQGNSYEQYV. In DNA form, the CDR3 reads TGTGCCAGAAGCGAGGGACAGGGGAACTCCTACGAGCAGTACGTC.

The J gene is TRBJ2-3, the V gene TRBV10-3; TRBD2 aligns across 12 bases. V shed 2 bases, J shed 2 bases, and the junction held 2 bases outside the gene matches. The CDR3 sequence is 16 residues long. Germline CDR1 is ENHRY and CDR2 is SYGVKD. CDR3 bases: TGTGCCATCAGTGAGGGACTAGCGGGGATCACAGATACGCAGTATTTT. It is translated as CAISEGLAGITDTQYF.

The chain has TRBV6-5 and TRBJ1-4; 8 bases line up with TRBD1. Per the germline V gene, CDR1 is MNHEY and CDR2 is SVGAGI. This CDR3 has 13 residues. The J segment lost 5 bases and the V segment lost 7 bases, leaving 3 bases of the junction unmatched. This CDR3 is CASMDRVNEKLFF. In DNA form, the CDR3 reads TGTGCCAGCATGGACAGGGTGAATGAAAAACTGTTTTTT.

This clone occurred a few times. The chain has TRBV5-1 and TRBJ1-1; D gene unclear. V was pared by 0 bases and J by 0 bases, with 6 bases between. CDR3 length: 14 amino acids. Germline assignment: CDR1 SGHRS and CDR2 YFSETQ. The CDR3 is CASSLEALNTEAFF. Here the CDR3 DNA reads TGCGCCAGCAGCTTGGAAGCGTTGAACACTGAAGCTTTCTTT.

This clone was counted only a few times. The chain employs TRBV6-5 and TRBJ1-5, with a tentative D call TRBD1 (5 bases). Trimming removed 3 bases at V and 4 bases at J, with 7 bases between. CDR1 and CDR2 from the germline V gene are MNHEY and SVGAGI. The CDR3 sequence is 13 residues long. CDR3 coding DNA: TGTGCCAGCAGTTATTGGGGGAATCAGCCCCAGCATTTT. Encoded protein: CASSYWGNQPQHF.

This chain joins TRBV9 and TRBJ1-4, with 9 bases matching TRBD1. With 0 bases clipped from V and 8 bases from J, the junction kept 2 bases outside the gene matches. Germline V gene sequence: CDR1 SGDLS, CDR2 YYNGEE. The CDR3 has 14 amino acids. The CDR3 is CASSVADRGEKLFF. The CDR3 coding sequence is TGTGCCAGCAGCGTAGCAGACAGGGGGGAAAAACTGTTTTTT.

The J gene is TRBJ2-5, the V gene TRBV7-9, with a tentative D call TRBD1 (6 bases). The CDR3 consists of 16 residues. Germline V gene data show CDR1 as SEHNR and CDR2 as FQNEAQ (reference sequence). V was shortened by 4 bases and J by 4 bases, with 19 bases between the two germline ends. CDR3 nucleotides: TGTGCCAGCAGCTCCGACGGGACACTCTTTGGAGAGACCCAGTACTTC. Residues: CASSSDGTLFGETQYF.

The V and J genes are TRBV30 and TRBJ1-2; the D gene is possibly TRBD1 (5 bases). The germline CDR1 and CDR2 sequences are GTSNPN and SVGIG (reference sequence). With 2 bases removed from V and 4 bases from J, the gap between germline ends came to 11 bases. The CDR3 has 13 amino acids. CDR3 DNA sequence: TGTGCCTGGAGTCCCACAGGTCTCTATGGCTACACCTTC. Protein sequence: CAWSPTGLYGYTF. The entire variable domain, with the rest obtained from reference TRBV30 and TRBJ1-2, is as follows: SQTIHQWPATLVQPVGSPLSLECTVEGTSNPNLYWYRQAAGRGLQLLFYSVGIGQISSEVPQNLSASRPQDRQFILSSKKLLLSDSGFYLCAWSPTGLYGYTFGSGTRLTVV.

The chain combines TRBV5-8 with TRBJ2-3, with 13 bases lining up with TRBD2. CDR1 SGHTS and CDR2 YDEGEE come from the germline V gene. The V segment lost 4 bases and the J segment 4 bases; nucleotides outside the gene matches: 6. The CDR3 runs to 16 residues. The CDR3 sequence is CASSVLLAGGSDTQYF. DNA for the CDR3: TGTGCCAGCAGCGTGCTACTAGCGGGGGGGTCAGATACGCAGTATTTT.

The chain uses TRBV10-3 and TRBJ2-1; 7 bases agree with TRBD1. The CDR3 length is 15 residues. V lost 6 bases, J lost 0 bases, and 5 bases stayed unmatched. Germline V gene sequence: CDR1 ENHRY, CDR2 SYGVKD. In DNA form, the CDR3 reads TGTGCCATCAGCGACAGGGCGAGCTCCTACAATGAGCAGTTCTTC. It specifies CAISDRASSYNEQFF.

This chain connects TRBV15 to TRBJ1-2, with 8 bases fitting TRBD1. Trimming cost V 0 bases and J 4 bases; bases outside gene matches: 4. The V gene's germline CDR1 is LNHNV and CDR2 YYDKDF (reference sequence). CDR3 length equals 15 residues. CDR3 DNA sequence: TGTGCCACCAGCAGAGAAACCGACAGGGGCTATGGCTACACCTTC. Encoded protein: CATSRETDRGYGYTF.